A selection of T cell receptor beta chains follows, all from one sample in a study of blood T cell repertoires in COVID-19. Clones were sequenced by immunoSEQ multiplex PCR, and TCRdb holds only the in-frame ones, with some missing. This table has around 360,000 clones, 80% to 90% appearing once. The specimen was PBMCs or T cells enriched from blood (not recorded which). The origin of the receptors is a man aged 35-49 years in a cohort exposed to, infected with or recovered from COVID-19 (not recorded which). Both conserved end residues are part of each CDR3.

cdr3_length,j_call,v_call,cdr3_aa
14,TRBJ2-7,TRBV10-1,CASSENRDSHEQYF
16,TRBJ2-3,TRBV5-1,CASSLGPRGSTDTQYF
15,TRBJ2-5,TRBV15,CATSRDLTDSKTQYF
14,TRBJ1-2,TRBV19,CASAPRTTSYGYTF
14,TRBJ2-1,TRBV3-1/TRBV3-2,CASSQMTVQGRQFF
14,TRBJ2-5,TRBV6-5,CASSYLQYQETQYF
14,TRBJ2-1,TRBV6-5,CASSTDRDTNEQFF
16,TRBJ2-3,TRBV10-3,CAISEPGTGMTDTQYF
14,TRBJ2-1,TRBV14,CASSQTSSYNEQFF
15,TRBJ2-1,TRBV3-1/TRBV3-2,CASSQDAHPYNEQFF
16,TRBJ2-5,TRBV5-1,CASSMGSGRAVETQYF
12,TRBJ2-7,TRBV13,CASSLVSYEQYF
16,TRBJ2-7,TRBV19,CASSISIAGRAYEQYF
14,TRBJ2-5,TRBV4-2,CASSQDSSGRTQYF
15,TRBJ2-2,TRBV6-4,CASRSNRGIAGELFF
14,TRBJ1-1,TRBV29-1,CSVEDLTGGAQAFF
15,TRBJ1-3,TRBV3-1/TRBV3-2,CASSQGQAGGNTIYF
15,TRBJ1-2,TRBV18,CASSPGTGDSYGYTF
16,TRBJ2-7,TRBV5-1,CASSLGGSGFSYEQYF
16,TRBJ2-3,TRBV5-1,CASSPLTSGTGDTQYF
15,TRBJ2-5,TRBV19,CASSMLAGTQETQYF
14,TRBJ2-3,TRBV6-1,CASSEAVQTDTQYF
12,TRBJ2-2,TRBV3-1/TRBV3-2,CASRRNTGELFF
14,TRBJ2-1,TRBV9,CASSPVHLAEEQFF
15,TRBJ2-4,TRBV7-2,CASSFTGGAKNIQYF
15,TRBJ2-3,TRBV9,CASSDLPSSTDTQYF
13,TRBJ1-1,TRBV18,CASSRGQNTEAFF
18,TRBJ1-3,TRBV4-1,CASSQEQLRVSHGNTIYF
15,TRBJ2-1,TRBV10-2,CASRSGRITYNEQFF
14,TRBJ2-2,TRBV5-1,CASRRTGNTGELFF
15,TRBJ2-3,TRBV7-2,CASSPTGTSTDTQYF
14,TRBJ2-7,TRBV25-1,CASSEYSGKVEQYF
14,TRBJ1-1,TRBV19,CASSTHYSNTEAFF
18,TRBJ1-6,TRBV2,CASSEAIQKLAVNSPLHF
15,TRBJ1-6,TRBV6-4,CASSRGDRDNSPLHF
14,TRBJ1-5,TRBV28,CASTTGEGHQPQHF
13,TRBJ2-2,TRBV24-1,CATGGINTGELFF
13,TRBJ2-7,TRBV3-1/TRBV3-2,CASSQDPTYEQYF
14,TRBJ1-2,TRBV9,CASSLRTGGYGYTF
15,TRBJ1-2,TRBV6-1,CASSESSSTNYGYTF
15,TRBJ2-2,TRBV6-1,CASSELTVGTGELFF
13,TRBJ2-5,TRBV6-5,CASSHRRWETQYF
13,TRBJ2-7,TRBV5-4,CASSLGQRDEQYF